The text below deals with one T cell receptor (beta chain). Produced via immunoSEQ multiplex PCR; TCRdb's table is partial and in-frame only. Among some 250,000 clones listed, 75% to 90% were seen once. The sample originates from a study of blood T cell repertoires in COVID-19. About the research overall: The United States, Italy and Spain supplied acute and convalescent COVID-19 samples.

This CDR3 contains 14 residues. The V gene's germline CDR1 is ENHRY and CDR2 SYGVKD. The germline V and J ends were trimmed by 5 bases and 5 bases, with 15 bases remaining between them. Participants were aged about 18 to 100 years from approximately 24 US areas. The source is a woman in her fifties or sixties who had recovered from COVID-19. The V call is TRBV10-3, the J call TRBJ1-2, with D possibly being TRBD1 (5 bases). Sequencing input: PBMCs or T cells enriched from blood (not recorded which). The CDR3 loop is CAISPRGGGYGYTF. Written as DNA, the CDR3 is TGTGCCATCAGTCCGAGGGGCGGGGGGTATGGCTACACCTTC.